This TCR beta chain was retrieved from a study of blood T cell repertoires in COVID-19. Germline CDR1 reads GTSNPN; CDR2 reads SVGIG (reference sequence). The CDR3 is 16 amino acids. V shed 3 bases and J shed 4 bases, with 21 bases lying between them. This table comes from immunoSEQ multiplex PCR, and its TCRdb copy is limited to in-frame clones, with some not included. This table holds 85,000 to 110,000 clones, roughly 87% found once. This receptor was identified in a human donor in a cohort sampled during active COVID-19. The chain recombines TRBV30 with TRBJ1-1, with a weak D call TRBD1 (5 bases). The sequencing sample was made of peripheral blood. CDR3 nucleotides: TGTGCCTGGAGGGGGCCCGGCGGAAGGGGCGGCACTGAAGCTTTCTTT. Its protein is CAWRGPGGRGGTEAFF.